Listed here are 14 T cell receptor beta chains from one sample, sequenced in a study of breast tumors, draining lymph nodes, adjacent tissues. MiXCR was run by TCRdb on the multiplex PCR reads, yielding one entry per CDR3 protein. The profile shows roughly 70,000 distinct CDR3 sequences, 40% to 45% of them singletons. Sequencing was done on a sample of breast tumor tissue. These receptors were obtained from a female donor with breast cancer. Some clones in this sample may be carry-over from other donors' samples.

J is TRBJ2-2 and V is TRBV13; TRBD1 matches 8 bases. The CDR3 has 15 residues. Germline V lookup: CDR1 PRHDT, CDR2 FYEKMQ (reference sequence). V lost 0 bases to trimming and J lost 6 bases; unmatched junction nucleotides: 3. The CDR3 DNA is TGTGCCAGCAGCTTAGGGACAGGGGTCCCCGGGGAGCTGTTTTTT. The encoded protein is CASSLGTGVPGELFF.

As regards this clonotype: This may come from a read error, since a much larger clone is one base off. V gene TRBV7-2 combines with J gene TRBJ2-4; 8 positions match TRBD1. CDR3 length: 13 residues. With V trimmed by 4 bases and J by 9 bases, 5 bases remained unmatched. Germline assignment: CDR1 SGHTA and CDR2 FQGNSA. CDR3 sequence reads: CASSSQGVGIQYF. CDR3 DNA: TGTGCCAGCAGCTCACAGGGGGTGGGCATTCAGTACTTC.

The CDR3 loop reads CASSSGNGQPQYF. The CDR3 region has the DNA TGTGCCAGCAGTTCGGGGAACGGTCAGCCCCAGTACTTC. The chain joins TRBV6-5 to TRBJ2-5; D might be TRBD2 (5 bases). The length of the CDR3 is 13 residues. In germline, CDR1 is MNHEY, CDR2 SVGAGI. V lost 4 bases and J 9 bases, leaving 15 bases between the germline ends.

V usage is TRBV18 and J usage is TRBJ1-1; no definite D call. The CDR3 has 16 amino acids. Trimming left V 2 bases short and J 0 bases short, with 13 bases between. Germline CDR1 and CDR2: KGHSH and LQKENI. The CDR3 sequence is CASSPSTAAMNTEAFF. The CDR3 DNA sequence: TGTGCCAGCTCACCAAGCACAGCAGCCATGAACACTGAAGCTTTCTTT.

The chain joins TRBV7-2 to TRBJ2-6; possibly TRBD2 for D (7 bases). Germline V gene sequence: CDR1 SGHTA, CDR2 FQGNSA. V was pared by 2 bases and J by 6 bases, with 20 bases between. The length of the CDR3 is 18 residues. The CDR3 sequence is CASSLLGRGIYEANVLTF. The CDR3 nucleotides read TGTGCCAGCAGCTTACTTGGGAGGGGGATCTACGAGGCCAACGTCCTGACTTTC. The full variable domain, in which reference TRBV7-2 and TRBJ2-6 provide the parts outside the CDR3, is GAGVSQSPSNKVTEKGKDVELRCDPISGHTALYWYRQSLGQGLEFLIYFQGNSAPDKSGLPSDRFSAERTGGSVSTLTIQRTQQEDSAVYLCASSLLGRGIYEANVLTFGAGSRLTVL.

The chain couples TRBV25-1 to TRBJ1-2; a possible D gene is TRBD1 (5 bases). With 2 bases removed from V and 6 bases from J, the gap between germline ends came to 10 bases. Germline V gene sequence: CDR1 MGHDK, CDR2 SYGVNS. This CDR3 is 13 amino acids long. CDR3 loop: CASSERGGNGYTF. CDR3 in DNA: TGTGCCAGCAGTGAAAGGGGCGGAAATGGCTACACCTTC.

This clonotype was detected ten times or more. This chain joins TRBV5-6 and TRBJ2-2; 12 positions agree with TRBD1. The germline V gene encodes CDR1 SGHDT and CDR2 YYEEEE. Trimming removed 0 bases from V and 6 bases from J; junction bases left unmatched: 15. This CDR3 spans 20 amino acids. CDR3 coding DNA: TGTGCCAGCAGCTTGGAAACCGGGACAGGGGGCTATGGAGGGGCCGGGGAGCTGTTTTTT. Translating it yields CASSLETGTGGYGGAGELFF.

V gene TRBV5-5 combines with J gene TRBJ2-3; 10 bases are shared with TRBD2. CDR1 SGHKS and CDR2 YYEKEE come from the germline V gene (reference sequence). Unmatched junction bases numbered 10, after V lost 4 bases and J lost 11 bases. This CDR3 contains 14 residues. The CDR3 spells CASSGSSTSGEQYF. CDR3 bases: TGTGCCAGCAGCGGAAGCTCAACTAGCGGGGAGCAGTATTTT.

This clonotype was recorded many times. The chain's CDR3 is CAISESREWSGTEAFF. CDR3 nucleotides: TGTGCCATCAGTGAGTCACGGGAGTGGAGCGGCACTGAAGCTTTCTTT. The chain employs TRBV10-3 and TRBJ1-1; D gene unclear. Germline CDR1 and CDR2: ENHRY and SYGVKD. The CDR3 sequence is 16 residues long. V was trimmed by 0 bases and J by 4 bases, leaving 15 bases between them.

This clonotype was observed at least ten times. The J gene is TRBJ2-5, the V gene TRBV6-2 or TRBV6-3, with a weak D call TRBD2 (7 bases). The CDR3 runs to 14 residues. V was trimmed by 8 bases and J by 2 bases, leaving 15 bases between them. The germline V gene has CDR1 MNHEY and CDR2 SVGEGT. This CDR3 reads CASRRGGGQETQYF. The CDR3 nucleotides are TGTGCCAGCCGAAGGGGAGGGGGGCAAGAGACCCAGTACTTC.

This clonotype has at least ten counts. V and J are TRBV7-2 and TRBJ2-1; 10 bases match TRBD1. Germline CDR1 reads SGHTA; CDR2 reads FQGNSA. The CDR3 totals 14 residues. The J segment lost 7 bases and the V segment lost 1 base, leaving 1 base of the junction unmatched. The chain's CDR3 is CASSLGDRGNEQFF. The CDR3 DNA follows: TGTGCCAGCAGCTTAGGGGACAGGGGTAATGAGCAGTTCTTC.

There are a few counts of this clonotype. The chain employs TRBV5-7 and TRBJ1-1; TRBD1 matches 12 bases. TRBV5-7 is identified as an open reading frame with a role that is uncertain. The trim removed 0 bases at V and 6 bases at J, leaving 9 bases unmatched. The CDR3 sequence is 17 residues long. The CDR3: CASSLARDRGHLAEAFF. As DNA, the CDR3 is TGTGCCAGCAGCTTGGCCCGGGACAGGGGGCATTTAGCTGAAGCTTTCTTT.

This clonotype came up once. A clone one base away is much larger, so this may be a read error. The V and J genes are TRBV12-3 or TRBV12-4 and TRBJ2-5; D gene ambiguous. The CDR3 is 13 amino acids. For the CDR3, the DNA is TGTGCCAGCAGACGACACGCTCAAGTGACCCAGTACTTC. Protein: CASRRHAQVTQYF.

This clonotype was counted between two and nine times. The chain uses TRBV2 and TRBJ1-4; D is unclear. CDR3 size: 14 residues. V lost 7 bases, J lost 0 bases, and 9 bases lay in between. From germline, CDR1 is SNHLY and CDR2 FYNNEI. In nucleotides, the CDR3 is TGTGCCAGCATGATACCTGCAACTAATGAAAAACTGTTTTTT. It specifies CASMIPATNEKLFF. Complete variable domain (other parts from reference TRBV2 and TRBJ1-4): EPEVTQTPSHQVTQMGQEVILRCVPISNHLYFYWYRQILGQKVEFLVSFYNNEISEKSEIFDDQFSVERPDGSNFTLKIRSTKLEDSAMYFCASMIPATNEKLFFGSGTQLSVL.